The T cell receptor beta chain under discussion was sequenced for a study of response to subunit inactivated influenza vaccine. Study results and caveats: New T cells are recruited in small numbers by each seasonal influenza vaccination, according to the authors' suggestion.

A word on this clonotype: Its antigen is undetermined.

TCRdb reprocessed the RT-PCR reads with MiXCR, giving one entry per CDR3 protein. The repertoire holds more than 150,000 distinct CDR3 sequences, with about 10% as singletons. V was clipped by 6 bases and J by 1 base, with 8 bases between them. There are 13 residues in the CDR3. The TCR comes from a man aged 50 to 75 who received an inactivated influenza vaccine. The chain recombines TRBV12-3 or TRBV12-4 with TRBJ2-3; D not certain. The sequenced sample was CD8+ T cells sorted from PBMCs, obtained around 25 months after vaccination. The CDR3 loop reads CASSFLRTDTQYF. The DNA for the CDR3 is TGTGCCAGCAGCTTCCTCCGCACAGATACGCAGTATTTT.